This is a list of T cell receptor beta chains from one sample in a study of CD4 T cells in relation to SARS-CoV-2 and coronaviruses. Libraries were prepared by immunoSEQ multiplex PCR; TCRdb keeps only in-frame clonotypes and omits some of them. The table shows tens of thousands of clones, with less than 80% occurring only once. Their target antigens are unknown. The sample was CD4+ T cells from PBMCs, cultured in vitro. Receptors were obtained from a human donor in good health. CDR3s include the opening cysteine and the closing phenylalanine or tryptophan. D genes are given only for firm matches. Expanded clones are given a class, and other clones once, few, many or no size at all.

.	.	TRBJ2-1	TRBV4-1	CASSQGDGSRTYNEQFF	TGCGCCAGCAGCCAAGGAGACGGGAGTCGGACCTACAATGAGCAGTTCTTC
.	.	TRBJ2-7	TRBV4-2	CASSQDLRELYEQYF	TGTGCCAGCAGCCAAGATCTGCGCGAACTATACGAGCAGTACTTC
TRBD2	.	TRBJ2-7	TRBV3-1/TRBV3-2	CASSHAAGGHEQYF	TGTGCCAGCAGCCACGCAGCGGGGGGCCACGAGCAGTACTTC
TRBD2	.	TRBJ2-3	TRBV5-5	CASSLAGSGEVGTQYF	TGTGCCAGCAGCTTGGCCGGTAGCGGGGAGGTTGGTACGCAGTATTTT
.	.	TRBJ2-3	TRBV7-9	CASSLDSSSTDTQYF	TGTGCCAGCAGCCTGGACAGCTCTAGCACAGATACGCAGTATTTT
.	.	TRBJ2-1	TRBV14	CASSQELDSNEQFF	TGTGCCAGCAGCCAAGAACTTGACAGCAATGAGCAGTTCTTC
TRBD1	few	TRBJ1-5	TRBV2	CASSSDRAQGQPQHF	TGTGCCAGCAGTTCGGACAGGGCCCAGGGGCAGCCCCAGCATTTT
.	.	TRBJ1-4	TRBV7-9	CASSFAGNEKLFF	TGTGCCAGCAGCTTCGCGGGGAATGAAAAACTGTTTTTT
.	.	TRBJ1-2	TRBV21-1	CASSPPGGQSYYGYTF	TGTGCCAGCAGTCCTCCCGGGGGACAGTCGTACTATGGCTACACCTTC
TRBD1	.	TRBJ2-5	TRBV5-6	CASSLTGTGGETQYF	TGTGCCAGCAGCTTAACCGGGACAGGGGGGGAGACCCAGTACTTC
TRBD2	.	TRBJ2-3	TRBV5-1	CASSLVSGRAADTQYF	TGCGCCAGCAGCTTGGTTTCCGGGAGGGCCGCAGATACGCAGTATTTT
.	few	TRBJ1-1	TRBV10-3	CAISDLTEAFF	TGTGCCATCAGTGATTTAACTGAAGCTTTCTTT
TRBD2	.	TRBJ2-1	TRBV7-3	CASSLNREAYNEQFF	TGTGCCAGCAGCCTAAACCGGGAGGCCTACAATGAGCAGTTCTTC
.	.	TRBJ2-7	TRBV6-1	CASSEGTEFGQYF	TGTGCCAGCAGTGAGGGGACCGAATTTGGGCAGTACTTC
.	.	TRBJ2-3	TRBV10-1	CASSLNSFTDTQYF	TGCGCCAGCAGTCTAAACAGTTTCACAGATACGCAGTATTTT
.	.	TRBJ2-2	TRBV2	CASSERGGELFF	TGTGCCAGCAGTGAAAGGGGCGGGGAGCTGTTTTTT
TRBD1	.	TRBJ1-1	TRBV6-2/TRBV6-3	CASSPRGRGAFF	TGTGCCAGCAGTCCCAGGGGGCGCGGAGCTTTCTTT
.	.	TRBJ1-1	TRBV6-5	CASSYSGQGHTEAFF	TGTGCCAGCAGTTACTCGGGGCAGGGGCACACTGAAGCTTTCTTT
.	.	TRBJ2-1	TRBV4-1	CASSQVGFGEQFF	TGCGCCAGCAGCCAAGTGGGCTTTGGGGAGCAGTTCTTC
.	.	TRBJ1-1	TRBV5-1	CASSHKNRAMNTEAFF	TGCGCCAGCAGCCATAAAAACAGGGCTATGAACACTGAAGCTTTCTTT
TRBD1	.	TRBJ1-4	TRBV7-9	CASSLGQGHEKLFF	TGTGCCAGCAGCTTGGGACAGGGACACGAAAAACTGTTTTTT
.	.	TRBJ1-4	TRBV5-5	CASTLRGGSNEKLFF	TGTGCCAGCACCCTTCGGGGAGGCTCTAATGAAAAACTGTTTTTT
TRBD2	few	TRBJ2-1	TRBV19	CASSRGLAVRDEQFF	TGTGCCAGTAGTCGTGGACTAGCGGTAAGGGATGAGCAGTTCTTC